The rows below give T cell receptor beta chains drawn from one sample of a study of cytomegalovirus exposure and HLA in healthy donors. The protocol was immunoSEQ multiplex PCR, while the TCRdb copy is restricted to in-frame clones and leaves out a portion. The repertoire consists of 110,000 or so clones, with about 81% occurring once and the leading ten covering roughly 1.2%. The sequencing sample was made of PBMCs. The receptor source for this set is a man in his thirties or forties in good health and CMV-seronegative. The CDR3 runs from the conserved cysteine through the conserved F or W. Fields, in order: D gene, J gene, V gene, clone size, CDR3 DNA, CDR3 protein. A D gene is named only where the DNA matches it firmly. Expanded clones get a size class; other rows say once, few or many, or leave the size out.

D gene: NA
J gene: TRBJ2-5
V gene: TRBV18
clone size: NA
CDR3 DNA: TGTGCCAGCTCAAACATGATGCAAGAGACCCAGTACTTC
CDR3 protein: CASSNMMQETQYF

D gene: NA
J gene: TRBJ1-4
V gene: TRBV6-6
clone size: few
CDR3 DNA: TGTGCCAGCATCCTCGGCGGGGGGGTGGGCGAAAAACTGTTTTTT
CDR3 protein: CASILGGGVGEKLFF

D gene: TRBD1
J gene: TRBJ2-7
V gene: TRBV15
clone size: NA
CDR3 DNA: TGTGCCACCAGCAGAGAGGGACAGTACGCGCAGTACTTC
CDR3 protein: CATSREGQYAQYF

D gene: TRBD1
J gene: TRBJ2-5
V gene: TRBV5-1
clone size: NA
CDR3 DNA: TGCGCCAGCAGCCTTTCGATGACAGGGGGTGGTGAGACCCAGTACTTC
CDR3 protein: CASSLSMTGGGETQYF

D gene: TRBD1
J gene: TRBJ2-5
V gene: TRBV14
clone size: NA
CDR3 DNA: TGTGCCAGCAGCCAATTATTAGGGACAGGCCAAGAGACCCAGTACTTC
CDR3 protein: CASSQLLGTGQETQYF

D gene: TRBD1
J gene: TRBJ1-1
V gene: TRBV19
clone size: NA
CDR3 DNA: TGTGCCAGTAGCTCTGGACAGGGTGAAGCTTTCTTT
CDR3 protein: CASSSGQGEAFF

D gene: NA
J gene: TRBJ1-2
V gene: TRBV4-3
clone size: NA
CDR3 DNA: TGCGCCAGCAGCCAAGATCGGGGGAACTATGGCTACACCTTC
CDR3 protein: CASSQDRGNYGYTF

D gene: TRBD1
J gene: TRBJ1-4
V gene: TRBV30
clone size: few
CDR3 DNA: TGTGCCTGGAGTGTACCAGGGGGAACAACTAATGAAAAACTGTTTTTT
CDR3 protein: CAWSVPGGTTNEKLFF

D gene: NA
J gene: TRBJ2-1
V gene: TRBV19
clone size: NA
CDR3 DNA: TGTGCCAGTAGCAACCGGTCGACAGGGACTAGGAATGAGCAGTTCTTC
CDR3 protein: CASSNRSTGTRNEQFF

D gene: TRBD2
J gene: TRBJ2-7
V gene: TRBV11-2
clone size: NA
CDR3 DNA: TGTGCCAGCAGCTTGGGTCTAGCGGGAGGACTACCTTACGAGCAGTACTTC
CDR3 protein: CASSLGLAGGLPYEQYF

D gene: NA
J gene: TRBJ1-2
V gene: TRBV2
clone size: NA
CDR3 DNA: TGTGCCAGCAGCGCGACAGGAGCAGGCTACACCTTC
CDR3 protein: CASSATGAGYTF

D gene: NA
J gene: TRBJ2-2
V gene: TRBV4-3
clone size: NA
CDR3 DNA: TGCGCCAGCAGCCAAGAAGGCGGCCTCCTCACCGGGGAGCTGTTTTTT
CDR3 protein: CASSQEGGLLTGELFF